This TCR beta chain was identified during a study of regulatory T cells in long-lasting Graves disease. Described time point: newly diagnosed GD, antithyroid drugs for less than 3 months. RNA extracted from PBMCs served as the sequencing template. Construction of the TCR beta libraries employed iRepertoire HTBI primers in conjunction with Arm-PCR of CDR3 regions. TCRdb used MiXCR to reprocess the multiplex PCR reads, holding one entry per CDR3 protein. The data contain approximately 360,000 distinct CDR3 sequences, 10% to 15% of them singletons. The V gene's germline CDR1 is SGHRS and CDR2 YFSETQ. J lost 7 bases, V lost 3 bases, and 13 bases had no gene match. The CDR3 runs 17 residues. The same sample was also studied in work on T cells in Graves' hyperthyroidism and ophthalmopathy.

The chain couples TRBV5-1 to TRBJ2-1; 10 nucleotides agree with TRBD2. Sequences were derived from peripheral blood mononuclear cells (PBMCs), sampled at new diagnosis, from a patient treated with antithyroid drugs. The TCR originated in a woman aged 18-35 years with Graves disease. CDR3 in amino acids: CASSWLAGVSSRNEQFF. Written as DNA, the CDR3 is TGCGCCAGCAGCTGGCTAGCGGGAGTAAGTAGTAGAAATGAGCAGTTCTTC.